The 3 T cell receptor beta chains listed next were all sequenced from one sample in a study of CD8 T cells in Susac syndrome. With random hexamers, roughly 0.45 to 1 ug RNA was reverse transcribed. MiXCR was run by TCRdb on the immunoSEQ multiplex PCR reads, yielding one entry per CDR3 protein. Of tens of thousands of distinct CDR3 sequences listed, around 93% are singletons. Material: CD4+ T cells from PBMCs. These receptors were taken from a human donor with Susac syndrome.

The chain couples TRBV7-3 to TRBJ2-3, with a tentative D call TRBD1 (5 bases). CDR3 size: 15 residues. Germline CDR1 is SGHTA and CDR2 is FQGTGA. V was cut by 2 bases and J by 6 bases, with 15 bases left in between. The CDR3 reads CASSLLPTGSDTQYF. The DNA for the CDR3 is TGTGCCAGCAGCTTACTTCCTACAGGTTCGGATACGCAGTATTTT.

The V call is TRBV29-1, the J call TRBJ2-3; the match to TRBD2 covers 9 bases. The V gene end was trimmed by 0 bases and the J gene end by 0 bases; junction bases not matched to a gene: 4. CDR1 is SQVTM and CDR2 is ANQGSEA in the germline V gene. This CDR3 has 16 residues. CDR3 residues: CSVEDPTSGSTDTQYF. In nucleotides, the CDR3 is TGCAGCGTTGAAGATCCGACTAGCGGCAGCACAGATACGCAGTATTTT.

The chain carries TRBV2 and TRBJ2-1; 12 nucleotides agree with TRBD2. The germline CDR1 and CDR2 sequences are SNHLY and FYNNEI. V was clipped by 7 bases and J by 4 bases; unmatched bases: 2. The CDR3 sequence is 14 residues long. CDR3 sequence (DNA): TGTGCCAGCAAAGGACTAGCGGGGTACAATGAGCAGTTCTTC. Translation gives CASKGLAGYNEQFF.